These 23 T cell receptor beta chains were all obtained from the same sample, sequenced in a study of T cells in tumors after PD-1 blockade. Generated by immunoSEQ multiplex PCR, the TCRdb table keeps only in-frame clones and is missing some. This table has approximately 63,000 clones, about 74% appearing once. This material consisted of PBMCs, taken after anti-PD-1 treatment. The receptors derive from a human donor with basal cell carcinoma.

The CDR3 DNA reads TGCGCCAGCAGTGAGTCCGGGGAGGGGAATCAGCCCCAGCATTTT. This translates into CASSESGEGNQPQHF. The chain links TRBV10-1 to TRBJ1-5; tentative D call: TRBD1 (5 bases). Germline values: CDR1 WNHNN, CDR2 SYGVQD (reference sequence). V lost 0 bases to trimming and J lost 4 bases, with 10 bases between them. The CDR3 spans 15 residues.

The chain is built from TRBV6-5 and TRBJ1-2, with 10 bases that match TRBD1. The V and J ends lost 2 bases and 7 bases, in that order; junction bases with no gene match: 1. Germline CDR1 reads MNHEY; CDR2 reads SVGAGI. The CDR3 covers 13 residues. In DNA, the CDR3 is TGTGCCAGCAGTTACGGGGACAGGGGTGGCTACACCTTC. Amino acid sequence: CASSYGDRGGYTF.

This clone was counted only a few times. The chain combines TRBV5-1 with TRBJ2-7; TRBD1 aligns across 7 bases. With V trimmed by 4 bases and J by 2 bases, 3 bases remained unmatched. The CDR3 consists of 13 residues. Germline V CDR1 and CDR2: SGHRS, YFSETQ. CDR3 bases: TGCGCCAGCAGCCGTGGGACAGCCTACGAGCAGTACTTC. Its translation: CASSRGTAYEQYF.

Concerning this clone itself: Other DNA sequences in this sample translate to the same CDR3. The gene calls are TRBV10-3 and TRBJ2-3; 11 bases align to TRBD2. V was clipped by 6 bases and J by 2 bases; unmatched bases: 7. The CDR3 runs 16 residues. The V gene's germline CDR1 is ENHRY and CDR2 SYGVKD. The CDR3 nucleotides read TGTGCCATCAGCGGGCTAGCGGGGGGCTCCACAGATACGCAGTATTTT. Amino acids: CAISGLAGGSTDTQYF.

This clone has only a few counts. V gene TRBV4-1 combines with J gene TRBJ1-1; 10 bases agree with TRBD1. The CDR3 runs 14 residues. The germline gives CDR1 MGHRA, CDR2 YSYEKL. The ends lost 4 bases at V and 2 bases at J; junction bases unmatched: 1. The CDR3 loop reads CASSRDRGNTEAFF. CDR3 bases: TGCGCCAGCAGCCGGGACAGGGGAAACACTGAAGCTTTCTTT.

The CDR3 nucleotides read TGTGCCTGGAGCCGAGGACTCTCTCAAGAGACCCAGTACTTC. Translating gives CAWSRGLSQETQYF. The V gene is TRBV30, the J gene TRBJ2-5; perhaps TRBD2 as D (5 bases). The germline CDR1 and CDR2 sequences are GTSNPN and SVGIG (reference sequence). V shed 3 bases and J shed 2 bases, with 13 bases lying between them. The CDR3 covers 14 residues.

DNA for the CDR3: TGTGCCAGCAGCCAAAGAAGCCCAGGGTGGCAGTTCTTC. It is translated as CASSQRSPGWQFF. The J gene is TRBJ2-1, the V gene TRBV14; D perhaps matches TRBD1 (5 bases). The CDR3 contains 13 residues. Between the trimmed V and J ends, which lost 2 bases and 12 bases, there was a span of 14 bases. The germline gives CDR1 SGHDN, CDR2 FVKESK.

J is TRBJ1-3 and V is TRBV19; TRBD1 matches at 9 bases. The CDR3 runs to 15 residues. Trimming cost V 7 bases and J 0 bases; bases outside gene matches: 4. Germline V CDR1 and CDR2: LNHDA, SQIVND (reference sequence). CDR3 protein: CASNPDRGSGNTIYF. CDR3 DNA: TGTGCCAGTAACCCGGACAGGGGCTCTGGAAACACCATATATTTT.

The chain couples TRBV6-5 to TRBJ1-1, with a weak D call TRBD1 (5 bases). The ends were cut back, 6 bases at V and 1 base at J, with 9 bases in the middle. CDR1 and CDR2 from the germline V gene are MNHEY and SVGAGI. The CDR3 covers 13 residues. This CDR3 is CASRPTGNTEAFF. The DNA for the CDR3 is TGTGCCAGCAGACCCACAGGGAACACTGAAGCTTTCTTT.

CDR3 DNA sequence: TGCGCCAGCAGCCTAGGACGGACAGGGGTTAATGAGCAGTTCTTC. Translation gives CASSLGRTGVNEQFF. This chain connects TRBV5-1 to TRBJ2-1; TRBD1 agrees at 9 bases. This CDR3 comprises 15 residues. V lost 4 bases to trimming and J lost 7 bases; unmatched junction nucleotides: 9. CDR1 and CDR2 from the germline V gene are SGHRS and YFSETQ.

This CDR3 is CASRGGGTDTQYF. DNA for the CDR3: TGCGCCAGCCGCGGGGGAGGCACAGATACGCAGTATTTT. The J gene is TRBJ2-3, the V gene TRBV10-2; the match to TRBD2 covers 7 bases. The CDR3 is 13 residues long. The junction had 3 bases not matched to a gene; V was cut back by 8 bases and J by 1 base. Per germline, CDR1 WSHSY and CDR2 SAAADI.

V gene TRBV19 combines with J gene TRBJ2-1; D not certain. The CDR3 covers 13 residues. Trimming took 1 base from V and 5 from J, leaving 6 bases between them. Germline-derived CDR1 and CDR2 are LNHDA and SQIVND (reference sequence). The CDR3 loop is CASSIVLDNEQFF. CDR3 nucleotide sequence: TGTGCCAGTAGTATAGTACTGGACAATGAGCAGTTCTTC.

This clone was seen a few times. The rearrangement links TRBV19 to TRBJ1-1; 7 nucleotides match TRBD1. This CDR3 is built from 13 residues. After removal of 11 bases from V and 2 bases from J, the junction contained 8 bases not matched to a gene. Germline V lookup: CDR1 LNHDA, CDR2 SQIVND (reference sequence). In DNA form, the CDR3 reads TGTGCCTCAGGGGGGACACTTAACACTGAAGCTTTCTTT. As protein: CASGGTLNTEAFF. Full variable domain (remainder filled in from reference TRBV19 and TRBJ1-1): DGGITQSPKYLFRKEGQNVTLSCEQNLNHDAMYWYRQDPGQGLRLIYYSQIVNDFQKGDIAEGYSVSREKKESFPLTVTSAQKNPTAFYLCASGGTLNTEAFFGQGTRLTVV.

V gene TRBV27 combines with J gene TRBJ2-7; D may be TRBD1 (6 bases). This CDR3 is built from 13 residues. The V end was cut by 7 bases, the J end by 1 base, with 11 bases between. Germline CDR1 and CDR2: MNHEY and SMNVEV (reference sequence). The CDR3 spells CASKRTASYEQYF. The CDR3 DNA sequence: TGTGCCAGCAAAAGGACAGCTTCCTACGAGCAGTACTTC.

This sequence joins TRBV15 and TRBJ2-6; D unresolved. CDR3 length equals 16 residues. Trimming stripped 0 bases from V and 1 base from J, with 7 bases between. Germline CDR1 and CDR2: LNHNV and YYDKDF (reference sequence). The CDR3 loop is CATSRDWGSGANVLTF. CDR3 DNA sequence: TGTGCCACCAGCAGAGATTGGGGATCTGGGGCCAACGTCCTGACTTTC.

This clone showed up just a few times. The chain employs TRBV6-1 and TRBJ2-1, with TRBD2 matching over 7 bases. V shed 2 bases and J 7 bases; nucleotides not matched to a gene: 14. In germline, CDR1 is MNHNS, CDR2 SASEGT. The CDR3 is 17 amino acids. CDR3 DNA sequence: TGTGCCAGCAGTGAATTTCCTCGGGGCGGGGGAGATAATGAGCAGTTCTTC. Protein product: CASSEFPRGGGDNEQFF.

In the case of this clone: At one boundary the junction diverges from the germline segment, which might be a read error. The V call is TRBV7-2, the J call TRBJ2-7; TRBD2 aligns across 8 bases. CDR3 size: 12 residues. CDR1 SGHTA and CDR2 FQGNSA come from the germline V gene. This chain's CDR3 is CASSLAGAEQYF. The CDR3 coding sequence is TGTGCCAGCAGCCTAGCGGGTGCCGAGCAGTACTTC.

The rearrangement joins TRBV3-1 (or the pseudogene TRBV3-2) to TRBJ2-1; TRBD2 agrees at 7 bases. The CDR3 extends over 14 amino acids. Germline V gene data show CDR1 as LGHDT and CDR2 as YNNKEL (reference sequence). The V segment lost 3 bases and the J segment 7 bases; nucleotides outside the gene matches: 6. The CDR3 spells CASSHSAGENEQFF. In nucleotides, the CDR3 is TGTGCCAGCAGCCATTCGGCGGGGGAGAATGAGCAGTTCTTC.

This clone is medium-sized. The rearrangement joins TRBV6-1 to TRBJ1-6; TRBD1 matches at 10 bases. V lost 2 bases, J lost 10 bases, and 5 bases stayed unmatched. CDR1 is MNHNS, CDR2 SASEGT, per germline. This CDR3 has 15 residues. CDR3 in DNA: TGTGCCAGCAGTGAAACGACAGGGGGCGCGTCACCCCTCCACTTT. Translating it yields CASSETTGGASPLHF.

The gene calls are TRBV24-1 and TRBJ2-3; 11 nucleotides align to TRBD1. Looked up from germline, CDR1 is KGHDR and CDR2 is SFDVKD. With 9 bases clipped from V and 5 bases from J, the junction kept 6 bases outside the gene matches. This CDR3 contains 14 residues. Here the CDR3 reads CATRKDRGLDTQYF. The CDR3 nucleotides are TGTGCCACCCGGAAGGACAGGGGGCTAGATACGCAGTATTTT.

The genes are TRBV30 and TRBJ1-6, with TRBD1 as a possible D gene (5 bases). The V gene lost 4 bases and the J gene lost 7 bases, with 20 bases spanning the gap. Per the germline V gene, CDR1 is GTSNPN and CDR2 is SVGIG (reference sequence). The CDR3 covers 16 residues. The CDR3 DNA follows: TGTGCCTGGACTGGAAAAGGAGGGACGGCAAATTCACCCCTCCACTTT. Protein product: CAWTGKGGTANSPLHF.

The gene calls are TRBV28 and TRBJ1-1; D is undetermined. Germline CDR1 reads MDHEN; CDR2 reads SYDVKM. CDR3 length: 14 amino acids. Trimming cost V 5 bases and J 0 bases, with 10 bases left between them. DNA of the CDR3: TGTGCCAGCAGTAAATCGGTCTTGAACACTGAAGCTTTCTTT. Its translation: CASSKSVLNTEAFF.

Ten or more counts support this clone. V gene TRBV27 combines with J gene TRBJ1-4; TRBD1 is a possible D gene (6 bases). In germline, CDR1 is MNHEY, CDR2 SMNVEV (reference sequence). This CDR3 region has 15 residues. The V and J ends lost 5 bases and 5 bases respectively, with 15 bases between them. CDR3 coding DNA: TGTGCCAGCAGTGCGACAGGTACCCTCAATGAAAAACTGTTTTTT. Amino acid sequence: CASSATGTLNEKLFF.